This T cell receptor beta chain was observed in a study of blood T cell repertoires in COVID-19. Looking at the study overall: PBMCs, B-cell-depleted T cells, or T cells provided the cDNA or gDNA that made up the material.

Per the germline V gene, CDR1 is MDHEN and CDR2 is SYDVKM. The CDR3 sequence is 13 residues long. Deletions cut 5 bases from V and 5 bases from J, with 12 bases between. Original methodology: Cell counts per sample came from amplifying reference gene primers. Assay: immunoSEQ multiplex PCR; the TCRdb copy retains only in-frame clones and omits some. V, J and clone size reflect that table, while D and trimming were determined from the DNA. The sample records roughly 120,000 clones, 74% being singletons. Seattle's enrolled individuals joined amid active infection and were then monitored longitudinally. This clone was observed a handful of times.

The receptor comes from a man at least 80 years old with COVID-19, enrolled during active disease. What was sequenced was peripheral blood. The V gene is TRBV28, the J gene TRBJ2-5, with D possibly matching TRBD2 (6 bases). The CDR3 DNA follows: TGTGCCAGCAGTCCCCTAGCGCCTGAGACCCAGTACTTC. It codes for CASSPLAPETQYF.